This T cell receptor (beta chain) was found in a study of shared clonotypes between healthy human individuals. Clones were sequenced by immunoSEQ multiplex PCR, and TCRdb holds only the in-frame ones, with some missing. The sample consists of about 1.5 million clones, around 98% of them appearing once. Germline loops: CDR1 LNHDA, CDR2 SQIVND (reference sequence). V lost 2 bases and J lost 5, with 19 bases in between. The CDR3 consists of 17 residues. This clone was detected only once. The clonotype comes from a man younger than 40 in good health. Sequencing input: naive CD4+ T cells sorted from blood. Indicated subset: CD45RA+ positively selected. The rearrangement links TRBV19 to TRBJ2-1, with a weak D call TRBD2 (5 bases). The CDR3 DNA reads as TGTGCCAGTAGTATAAGTTCCAGGTTGAGGGTCCACAATGAGCAGTTCTTC. It codes for CASSISSRLRVHNEQFF.